The present TCR beta chain was sequenced within a study of blood T cell repertoires in COVID-19. At the level of the study: Researchers got acute and convalescent COVID-19 samples from the United States, Italy and Spain. Sources were T cells, B-cell-depleted T cells, or PBMCs; the material itself was cDNA or gDNA.

As handled by the study authors: Estimates of nucleated cell counts were drawn from the amplification of reference gene primers. Method: immunoSEQ multiplex PCR; TCRdb's copy keeps in-frame clones and lacks some. V and J calls and clone size are those listed in that table; D and trimming were worked out from the DNA. Among around 270,000 clones, less than 90% were seen once, and the ten largest hold 4.2%. The CDR3 loop spans 17 amino acids. Germline V gives CDR1 SGHTA, CDR2 FQGNSA. Between the trimmed V and J ends, which lost 5 bases and 0 bases, there was a span of 17 bases. The J gene is TRBJ2-1, the V gene TRBV7-2; TRBD2 might be the D (7 bases). Specimen: peripheral blood. This TCR was recovered from a man in his fifties or sixties with acute or convalescent COVID-19. The CDR3 loop reads CASSQGGGIRSYNEQFF. The CDR3 bases are TGTGCCAGCAGCCAAGGGGGGGGAATACGCTCCTACAATGAGCAGTTCTTC.